This T cell receptor beta chain was obtained from a study of OX40 agonist ivuxolimab in advanced cancers. At the level of the study: Allowance was made for prior anti-PD-1, anti-PD-L1 or anti-CTLA-4 therapy, and about 40% had some.

A remark on this clone: Its antigen is unknown.

The CDR3 sequence is 14 residues long. Per germline, CDR1 MNHEY and CDR2 SVGAGI. V shed 5 bases and J 0 bases; nucleotides not matched to a gene: 1. Study-wide points: The study did not work out the antigen specificity of the expanded peripheral T cells.

TCRdb keeps only in-frame clones here, not all; method: immunoSEQ multiplex PCR. This table holds roughly 88,000 clones, 70% to 90% found once. The input for sequencing was CD4+ or CD8+ T cells sorted from blood, taken in a trial of the OX40 agonist ivuxolimab. This TCR was recovered from an adult with an advanced solid tumor such as melanoma, head and neck, liver or kidney cancer. This chain joins TRBV6-5 and TRBJ1-3; 7 nucleotides agree with TRBD1. CDR3 loop: CASSRDSSGNTIYF. The CDR3 DNA reads TGTGCCAGCAGTAGGGACAGCTCTGGAAACACCATATATTTT.